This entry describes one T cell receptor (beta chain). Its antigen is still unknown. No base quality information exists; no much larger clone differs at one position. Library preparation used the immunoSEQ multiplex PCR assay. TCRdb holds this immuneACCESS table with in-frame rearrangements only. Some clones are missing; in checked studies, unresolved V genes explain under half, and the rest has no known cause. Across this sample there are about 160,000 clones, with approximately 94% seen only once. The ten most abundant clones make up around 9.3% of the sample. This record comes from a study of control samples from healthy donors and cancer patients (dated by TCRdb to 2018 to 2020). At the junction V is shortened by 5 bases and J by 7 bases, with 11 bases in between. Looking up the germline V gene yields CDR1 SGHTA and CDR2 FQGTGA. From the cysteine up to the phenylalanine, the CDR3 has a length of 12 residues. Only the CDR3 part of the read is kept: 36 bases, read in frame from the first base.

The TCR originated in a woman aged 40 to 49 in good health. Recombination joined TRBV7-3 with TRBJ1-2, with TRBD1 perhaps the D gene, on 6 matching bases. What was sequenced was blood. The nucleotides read TGTGCCAGCAGCGCCCGAGGGGGTGGCTACACCTTC. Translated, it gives CASSARGGGYTF.